These T cell receptor beta chains were read from a single sample in a study of blood T cell repertoires in COVID-19. Method: immunoSEQ multiplex PCR; TCRdb's copy keeps in-frame clones and lacks some. The data show approximately 190,000 clones, about four fifths seen once. Sequenced: PBMCs or T cells enriched from blood (not recorded which). The receptors were gathered from a woman in her twenties or thirties who had been exposed to COVID-19. Each CDR3 is given with its conserved first and last residue. D genes are given only for firm matches. Clone size is stated in some rows and not others, as once, few, many or a class when expanded.

TRBJ2-7 | NA | NA | TRBV24-1 | TGTGCCACCAGTGATTTACGCCAGGGGAAGTACTTC | CATSDLRQGKYF
TRBJ2-1 | NA | NA | TRBV6-5 | TGTGCCAGCATGATACGACAGGTTAGGGATGAGCAGTTCTTC | CASMIRQVRDEQFF
TRBJ1-2 | NA | TRBD1 | TRBV9 | TGTGCCAGCAGCGTAGACCCAGGGGGAATCTATGGCTACACCTTC | CASSVDPGGIYGYTF
TRBJ1-1 | NA | NA | TRBV5-8 | TGTGCCAGCAGCTTGGCACCTCAGACTGAAGCTTTCTTT | CASSLAPQTEAFF
TRBJ1-4 | NA | TRBD1 | TRBV27 | TGTGCCAGCAGCGGGCAGGGGGGCGAAAAACTGTTTTTT | CASSGQGGEKLFF
TRBJ2-7 | NA | NA | TRBV30 | TGTGCCTGGGACAAGGCCCGGTCGGGTGAGCAGTACTTC | CAWDKARSGEQYF
TRBJ2-2 | NA | NA | TRBV7-3 | TGTGCCAGCAGCTTAGAGTGGACCGGGGAGCTGTTTTTT | CASSLEWTGELFF
TRBJ2-7 | NA | TRBD2 | TRBV6-4 | TGTGCCAGCAGTGACTCGAGGGCACCGCGGGGGGTTCACGAGCAGTACTTC | CASSDSRAPRGVHEQYF
TRBJ1-1 | NA | NA | TRBV11-2 | TGTGCCAGCAGCCCCTCCAACACTGAAGCTTTCTTT | CASSPSNTEAFF
TRBJ1-4 | NA | NA | TRBV6-6 | TGTGCCAGCAGGACATCGAATGAAAAACTGTTTTTT | CASRTSNEKLFF
TRBJ1-4 | NA | NA | TRBV7-2 | TGTGCCAGCAGCTTAGGAGGGAGGGGCGGTAATGAAAAACTGTTTTTT | CASSLGGRGGNEKLFF
TRBJ1-4 | NA | NA | TRBV29-1 | TGCAGCGTTGCTATCCAGGGTCACAGTAATGAAAAACTGTTTTTT | CSVAIQGHSNEKLFF
TRBJ1-1 | NA | NA | TRBV7-9 | TGTGCCAGCAGCTTCCCGGGGTTTGGGGGCAGGAACACTGAAGCTTTCTTT | CASSFPGFGGRNTEAFF
TRBJ2-1 | NA | TRBD1 | TRBV30 | TGTGCCTGGGGACAGGGAACCTACAATGAGCAGTTCTTC | CAWGQGTYNEQFF
TRBJ1-2 | NA | TRBD1 | TRBV4-3 | TGCGCCAGCAGCCCAGGGAATTGGGCAGGGGGCTATGGCTACACCTTC | CASSPGNWAGGYGYTF
TRBJ2-1 | NA | TRBD2 | TRBV7-8 | TGTGCCAGCAGCGCCGCAGGGAGGGGTGAGCAGTTCTTC | CASSAAGRGEQFF
TRBJ1-2 | NA | NA | TRBV19 | TGTGCCAGTAGTACATCCTCCTCCGGGGGGCCTTATGGCTACACCTTC | CASSTSSSGGPYGYTF
TRBJ2-1 | once | TRBD2 | TRBV18 | TGTGCCAGCTCACCACAGCTAGCGGGGGGGCCTGGTGCGCAGTTCTTC | CASSPQLAGGPGAQFF
TRBJ1-1 | NA | TRBD1 | TRBV6-5 | TGTGCCAGCAGTTACTCGATCCAGGGGGAAGCTGAAGCTTTCTTT | CASSYSIQGEAEAFF
TRBJ2-3 | NA | NA | TRBV12-2 | TGTGCAAGTCGCTTCCCCGGGACAGGGACCCCAGATACGCAGTATTTT | CASRFPGTGTPDTQYF
TRBJ1-2 | NA | NA | TRBV6-5 | TGTGCACATCCCCAGGCCGCTAACTATGGCTACACCTTC | CAHPQAANYGYTF
TRBJ1-4 | NA | TRBD1 | TRBV27 | TGTGCCAGTCGGACAGGGTTTGAAAAACTGTTTTTT | CASRTGFEKLFF
TRBJ2-7 | NA | TRBD2 | TRBV7-9 | TGTGCCAGCACCAAAGAGGCCAGCGGGGGACGGAACGAGCAGTACTTC | CASTKEASGGRNEQYF
TRBJ1-1 | NA | NA | TRBV2 | TGTGCCAGCAGTGAAAGCCCACAGGTGAACACTGAAGCTTTCTTT | CASSESPQVNTEAFF
TRBJ1-1 | NA | NA | TRBV23-1 | TGCGCCAGTAATTCTGACAGCGAGACTTATGAAGCTTTCTTT | CASNSDSETYEAFF
TRBJ1-4 | NA | NA | TRBV5-5 | TGTGCCAGCAGCCCGGGGGGAGGTACTAATGAAAAACTGTTTTTT | CASSPGGGTNEKLFF
TRBJ1-1 | NA | NA | TRBV3-1/TRBV3-2 | TGTGCCAGCAGCCAAGATCGGGCAACACAGGGATTTGTCACTGAAGCTTTCTTT | CASSQDRATQGFVTEAFF
TRBJ2-7 | NA | NA | TRBV5-4 | TGTGCCAGCAGCTCACAGACGGGGATCTACGAGCAGTACTTC | CASSSQTGIYEQYF
TRBJ2-5 | NA | TRBD2 | TRBV6-5 | TGTGCCAGCAGTTTCGGGGGGGGGTCGGAGACCCAGTACTTC | CASSFGGGSETQYF
TRBJ1-5 | few | NA | TRBV6-4 | TGTGCCAGCAGTGCAGGGTGGGGATACAATCAGCCCCAGCATTTT | CASSAGWGYNQPQHF
TRBJ1-1 | NA | TRBD1 | TRBV5-1 | TGCGCCAGCAGCCTGGAGCAGGGGGGTTTCACTGAAGCTTTCTTT | CASSLEQGGFTEAFF
TRBJ1-1 | NA | NA | TRBV30 | TGTGCCTGGAGTGTCGGGACTGAAGCTTTCTTT | CAWSVGTEAFF
TRBJ1-4 | NA | TRBD1 | TRBV11-2 | TGTGCCAGCAGCTTAAGGGGGACAGGGGGCAGTATGGGTGTGGAAAAACTGTTTTTT | CASSLRGTGGSMGVEKLFF
TRBJ2-5 | NA | TRBD1 | TRBV4-3 | TGCGCCAGCAGCCTGGGACAGGGGGAGACCCAGTACTTC | CASSLGQGETQYF
TRBJ1-2 | NA | TRBD1 | TRBV5-1 | TGCGCCAGCAGCTTGGGGGTGCAGGGGGTATCCTACACCTTC | CASSLGVQGVSYTF
TRBJ1-2 | few | NA | TRBV9 | TGTGCCAGCAGCGTAGCCGGCAGGGCCAACTATGGCTACACCTTC | CASSVAGRANYGYTF
TRBJ1-1 | few | NA | TRBV27 | TGTGCCAGCAGTTTGACCGGGACTAACACTGAAGCTTTCTTT | CASSLTGTNTEAFF
TRBJ2-7 | once | NA | TRBV27 | TGTGCCAGCAGTTTATGGGCAGGGTCGACCTACGAGCAGTACTTC | CASSLWAGSTYEQYF
TRBJ1-1 | NA | NA | TRBV12-5 | TGTGCTAGTGGTTTGGCTTGGGAGATCCCTGAAGCTTTCTTT | CASGLAWEIPEAFF
TRBJ1-2 | many | NA | TRBV7-9 | TGTGCCAGCAGCCCAAATTTTGGCTACACCTTC | CASSPNFGYTF
TRBJ1-1 | NA | TRBD1 | TRBV6-5 | TGTGCCAGCAGAGAGACAGGGGGTGGCACTGAAGCTTTCTTT | CASRETGGGTEAFF
TRBJ1-5 | NA | NA | TRBV7-2 | TGTGCCAGCAGTACTACAGGGTTAGGAAATCAGCCCCAGCATTTT | CASSTTGLGNQPQHF
TRBJ1-6 | NA | TRBD1 | TRBV2 | TGTGCCAGCAGCCGACAGGGCTCCTATAATTCACCCCTCCACTTT | CASSRQGSYNSPLHF
TRBJ1-5 | NA | NA | TRBV19 | TGTGCCAGTAGTATGGGCAGTAATCAGCCCCAGCATTTT | CASSMGSNQPQHF
TRBJ1-1 | NA | TRBD1 | TRBV5-6 | TGTGCCAGCAGCTTTAACAGGGGATACACTGAAGCTTTCTTT | CASSFNRGYTEAFF
TRBJ1-2 | NA | TRBD1 | TRBV19 | TGTGCCACCGGGGACAGAAGTTCCTATGGCTACACCTTC | CATGDRSSYGYTF